Listed here are 25 T cell receptor beta chains from one sample, sequenced in a study of T cells in Graves' hyperthyroidism and ophthalmopathy. Amplification of TCR beta CDR3 regions was performed using RNA transcripts as template. A set of HTBI primers served as the primers for a first-round RT-PCR of the TCR CDR3. MiXCR, applied by TCRdb to the multiplex PCR reads, yields one record per CDR3 protein. The data hold more than 550,000 distinct CDR3 sequences, with roughly 17% observed a single time. The sequencing sample was made of blood. These receptors were collected from a man in his fifties with Graves' hyperthyroidism.

This clonotype was seen only a few times. J is TRBJ2-3 and V is TRBV4-1; no reliable D call. With 0 bases removed from V and 1 base from J, the gap between germline ends came to 11 bases. In germline, CDR1 is MGHRA, CDR2 YSYEKL. This CDR3 has 16 amino acids. CDR3 region: CASSQDEALGTDTQYF. As DNA, the CDR3 is TGCGCCAGCAGCCAAGATGAGGCCCTGGGCACAGATACGCAGTATTTT.

The V and J genes are TRBV18 and TRBJ2-1, with a tentative D call TRBD1 (5 bases). The CDR3 runs 17 residues. With 4 bases removed from V and 3 bases from J, the gap between germline ends came to 19 bases. Per germline, CDR1 KGHSH and CDR2 LQKENI. CDR3 loop: CASSQGWGLGGYNEQFF. CDR3 nucleotides: TGTGCCAGCTCACAAGGGTGGGGCTTAGGTGGCTACAATGAGCAGTTCTTC.

This clonotype was observed many times. The gene calls are TRBV18 and TRBJ2-5, with a possible D match to TRBD1 (5 bases). Per germline, CDR1 KGHSH and CDR2 LQKENI. V lost 0 bases, J lost 2 bases, and 10 bases lay in between. The CDR3 contains 15 residues. The chain's CDR3 is CASSPPSPGQETQYF. The DNA of the CDR3 is TGTGCCAGCTCACCACCGAGTCCAGGGCAAGAGACCCAGTACTTC.

This clonotype was observed at least ten times. The chain carries TRBV12-3 or TRBV12-4 and TRBJ1-2, with D unclear. The CDR3 loop spans 16 amino acids. V gave up 5 bases and J gave up 5 bases, with 21 bases separating them. Here the CDR3 reads CASSGGIQQPGYGYTF. The CDR3, as DNA: TGTGCCAGCAGTGGCGGTATACAGCAGCCGGGATATGGCTACACCTTC.

This clonotype was detected once. V gene TRBV11-1 combines with J gene TRBJ1-1; no firm D call. Trimming took 7 bases from V and 4 from J, leaving 13 bases between them. The germline V gene has CDR1 SGHAT and CDR2 FQDESV (reference sequence). This CDR3 is 13 amino acids long. In nucleotides, the CDR3 is TGTGCCAGCACCCCTTCGGGGTTCACTGAAGCTTTCTTT. Protein: CASTPSGFTEAFF.

The chain has TRBV6-1 and TRBJ1-1; maybe TRBD1 (5 bases). Trimming removed 8 bases at V and 4 bases at J, with 11 bases between. The CDR3 sequence is 12 residues long. Germline V gene lookup returns CDR1 MNHNS and CDR2 SASEGT. CDR3 DNA sequence: TGTGCCAGCGACTTTGGGGGCACTGAAGCTTTCTTT. The encoded protein is CASDFGGTEAFF.

This clonotype was seen only once. The junction departs from the called germline gene at one end, perhaps through a read error. The V call is TRBV18, the J call TRBJ2-7, with D perhaps being TRBD1 or TRBD2 (6 bases each). The CDR3 has 16 amino acids. Germline V gene data show CDR1 as KGHSH and CDR2 as LQKENI. DNA of the CDR3: TGTACCAGCTCCCCCCGGGTCCCCGGGGGCACCTACGAGCAGTACTTC. Protein product: CTSSPRVPGGTYEQYF.

This chain joins TRBV6-2 or TRBV6-3 and TRBJ2-7, with D possibly matching TRBD1 (5 bases). This CDR3 has 16 residues. V gave up 6 bases and J gave up 0 bases, with 18 bases separating them. Germline V gene data show CDR1 as MNHEY and CDR2 as SVGEGT. The CDR3 coding sequence is TGTGCCAGCAGCCCGACAGAAGGGGCTCTCTCCTACGAGCAGTACTTC. Translation: CASSPTEGALSYEQYF.

Written as DNA, the CDR3 is TGTGCCATCAGTGATTTGGGGAACACTGAAGCTTTCTTT. This encodes CAISDLGNTEAFF. The chain combines TRBV10-3 with TRBJ1-1; D is unresolved. Germline V lookup: CDR1 ENHRY, CDR2 SYGVKD. V lost 3 bases and J lost 1, with 6 bases in between. The CDR3 totals 13 residues.

This clonotype occurred a few times. The chain uses TRBV2 and TRBJ2-2, with a weak D call TRBD1 (6 bases). Germline CDR1 is SNHLY and CDR2 is FYNNEI. The germline V and J ends were trimmed by 4 bases and 1 base, with 7 bases remaining between them. There are 14 residues in the CDR3. CDR3 nucleotides: TGTGCCAGCAGTGCGGACAGGAACACCGGGGAGCTGTTTTTT. Translating it yields CASSADRNTGELFF.

The V call is TRBV28, the J call TRBJ2-3; 8 bases are a match to TRBD2. Germline V gives CDR1 MDHEN, CDR2 SYDVKM. The CDR3 consists of 16 residues. V lost 3 bases and J lost 2; bases outside the gene matches: 7. The CDR3 region has the DNA TGTGCCAGCAGTTTTGTTCTAGCGGGTTCCACAGATACGCAGTATTTT. It specifies CASSFVLAGSTDTQYF.

J is TRBJ1-2 and V is TRBV5-1; TRBD1 is a possible D gene (5 bases). The CDR3 has 15 amino acids. In germline, CDR1 is SGHRS, CDR2 YFSETQ. V was shortened by 0 bases and J by 0 bases, with 9 bases between the two germline ends. CDR3: CASSLEGSPNYGYTF. The CDR3 DNA reads TGCGCCAGCAGCTTGGAGGGGTCCCCTAACTATGGCTACACCTTC.

This clonotype has more than one count but fewer than ten. This sequence joins TRBV5-5 and TRBJ1-1; D might be TRBD1 (5 bases). CDR1 is SGHKS, CDR2 YYEKEE, per germline (reference sequence). Trimming left V 4 bases short and J 1 base short, with 11 bases between. The CDR3 is 14 amino acids. This chain's CDR3 is CASSMGLGNTEAFF. The DNA of the CDR3 is TGTGCCAGCAGCATGGGACTGGGGAACACTGAAGCTTTCTTT. Filled out from reference TRBV5-5 and TRBJ1-1, the complete variable domain reads DAGVTQSPTHLIKTRGQQVTLRCSPISGHKSVSWYQQVLGQGPQFIFQYYEKEERGRGNFPDRFSARQFPNYSSELNVNALLLGDSALYLCASSMGLGNTEAFFGQGTRLTVV.

This clonotype has at least ten counts. V and J are TRBV24-1 and TRBJ2-1; D unresolved. The CDR3 totals 14 residues. In germline, CDR1 is KGHDR, CDR2 SFDVKD. V shed 4 bases and J shed 0 bases, with 6 bases lying between them. For the CDR3, the DNA is TGTGCCACCAGTGAGGAGAGCTCCTACAATGAGCAGTTCTTC. It yields the protein CATSEESSYNEQFF.

This clonotype was counted at least ten times. V is TRBV14 and J is TRBJ2-1; D call uncertain. Germline-derived CDR1 and CDR2 are SGHDN and FVKESK. V shed 1 base and J shed 0 bases, with 13 bases lying between them. CDR3 length: 17 amino acids. In nucleotides, the CDR3 is TGTGCCAGCAGCCAAGGACCCGACATTCGCTCCTACAATGAGCAGTTCTTC. Encoded protein: CASSQGPDIRSYNEQFF.

For this clonotype: A much larger clone lies one base from this, so it may be a read error. The final CDR3 position lacks the conserved phenylalanine or tryptophan, pointing to a likely read error. V usage is TRBV10-3 and J usage is TRBJ1-6; D might be TRBD1 (5 bases). Germline V gene lookup returns CDR1 ENHRY and CDR2 SYGVKD. V lost 0 bases and J lost 8, with 14 bases in between. CDR3 size: 16 residues. The CDR3: CAISESRSGPDSPLHL. CDR3 in DNA: TGTGCCATCAGTGAGTCACGGTCAGGGCCCGATTCACCCCTCCACCTT.

This clonotype has at least ten counts. The rearrangement joins TRBV28 to TRBJ2-7, with a weak D call TRBD1 (5 bases). This CDR3 comprises 14 residues. Germline V gene lookup returns CDR1 MDHEN and CDR2 SYDVKM. Trimming removed 3 bases from V and 2 bases from J, with 11 bases in between. The CDR3 sequence: CASSFPSGPYEQYF. CDR3 DNA: TGTGCCAGCAGTTTTCCCTCAGGGCCCTACGAGCAGTACTTC.

This clonotype was counted at least ten times. The chain has TRBV30 and TRBJ1-1; tentative D call: TRBD1 (5 bases). The CDR3 totals 11 residues. The germline V gene encodes CDR1 GTSNPN and CDR2 SVGIG (reference sequence). The V and J ends lost 0 bases and 8 bases respectively, with 7 bases between them. Here the CDR3 DNA reads TGTGCCTGGAGTGTGGGGGGAGAAGCTTTCTTT. It is translated as CAWSVGGEAFF.

This clonotype was seen ten or more times. The chain is built from TRBV20-1 and TRBJ2-2; D call uncertain. V was pared by 3 bases and J by 4 bases, with 9 bases between. CDR3 length: 13 amino acids. Germline loops: CDR1 DFQATT, CDR2 SNEGSKA (reference sequence). Written as DNA, the CDR3 is TGCAGTGCTAGGAAGACTGGCACCGGGGAGCTGTTTTTT. Residues: CSARKTGTGELFF.

In this sample, this clonotype turned up many times. This chain connects TRBV3-1 to TRBJ2-5; possibly TRBD1 for D (5 bases). V was trimmed by 0 bases and J by 1 base, leaving 12 bases between them. Germline V gene sequence: CDR1 LGHDT, CDR2 YNNKEL (reference sequence). The CDR3 spans 16 residues. CDR3 residues: CASSQEVGEIQETQYF. The CDR3 coding sequence is TGTGCCAGCAGCCAAGAGGTAGGGGAAATCCAAGAGACCCAGTACTTC.

Many counts were recorded for this clonotype. The rearrangement uses TRBV12-3 or TRBV12-4 and TRBJ2-3; possible D gene TRBD2, 5 bases. V was cut by 3 bases and J by 7 bases, with 8 bases left in between. The CDR3 is made up of 12 amino acids. The CDR3 DNA follows: TGTGCCAGCAGTTTCTCGGGGTATACGCAGTATTTT. Protein: CASSFSGYTQYF.

This clonotype was found a few times. This chain links TRBV3-1 with TRBJ2-1; the D is unclear. Trimming shortened V by 1 base and J by 14 bases, and 9 bases separated the two germline ends. This CDR3 has 11 amino acids. Germline V CDR1 and CDR2: LGHDT, YNNKEL (reference sequence). The CDR3 region has the DNA TGTGCCAGCAGCCAAGGCGTTACGGAGTTCTTC. Translating it yields CASSQGVTEFF.

This clonotype came up a few times. The rearrangement joins TRBV10-3 to TRBJ1-3; D remains ambiguous. Trimming removed 10 bases at V and 0 bases at J, with 19 bases between. CDR3 length: 16 residues. Germline values: CDR1 ENHRY, CDR2 SYGVKD. CDR3 sequence reads: CATQMHLHGSGNTIYF. CDR3 coding DNA: TGTGCCACCCAGATGCACCTACATGGCTCTGGAAACACCATATATTTT.

This clonotype has ten or more counts. This chain joins TRBV9 and TRBJ1-2; no clear D gene. This CDR3 region has 14 residues. V was trimmed by 0 bases and J by 8 bases, leaving 14 bases between them. Germline CDR1 reads SGDLS; CDR2 reads YYNGEE. The CDR3 protein is CASSVAEALGGYTF. The CDR3 bases are TGTGCCAGCAGCGTAGCTGAGGCACTCGGGGGCTACACCTTC.

This clonotype was observed at least ten times. This chain links TRBV20-1 with TRBJ2-3, with D tentatively TRBD1 (5 bases). This CDR3 region has 14 residues. CDR1 is DFQATT, CDR2 SNEGSKA, per germline (reference sequence). V was pared by 3 bases and J by 3 bases, with 13 bases between. The CDR3 DNA is TGCAGTGCTAGCCAGGGTTTGGCAACAGATACGCAGTATTTT. Translated: CSASQGLATDTQYF.